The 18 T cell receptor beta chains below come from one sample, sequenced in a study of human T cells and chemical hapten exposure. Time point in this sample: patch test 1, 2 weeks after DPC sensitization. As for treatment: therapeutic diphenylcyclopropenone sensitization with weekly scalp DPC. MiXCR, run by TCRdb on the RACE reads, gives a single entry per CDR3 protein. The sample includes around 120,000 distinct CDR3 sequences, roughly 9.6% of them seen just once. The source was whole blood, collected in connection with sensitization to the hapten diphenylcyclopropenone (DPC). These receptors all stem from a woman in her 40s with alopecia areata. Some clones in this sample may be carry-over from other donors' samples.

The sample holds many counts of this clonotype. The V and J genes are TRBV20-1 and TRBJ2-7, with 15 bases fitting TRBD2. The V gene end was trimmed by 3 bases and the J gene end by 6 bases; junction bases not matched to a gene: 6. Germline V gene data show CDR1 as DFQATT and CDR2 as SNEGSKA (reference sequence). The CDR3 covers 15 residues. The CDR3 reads CSASQPGLAGGEQYF. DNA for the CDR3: TGCAGTGCTAGTCAACCGGGACTAGCGGGAGGCGAGCAGTACTTC.

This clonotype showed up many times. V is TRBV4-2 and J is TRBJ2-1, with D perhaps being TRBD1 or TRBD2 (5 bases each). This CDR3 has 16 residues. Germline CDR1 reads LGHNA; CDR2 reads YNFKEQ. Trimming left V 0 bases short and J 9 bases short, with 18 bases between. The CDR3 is CASSQDSGLGHSEQFF. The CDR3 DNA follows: TGTGCCAGCAGCCAAGATTCGGGGCTAGGCCATAGTGAGCAGTTCTTC.

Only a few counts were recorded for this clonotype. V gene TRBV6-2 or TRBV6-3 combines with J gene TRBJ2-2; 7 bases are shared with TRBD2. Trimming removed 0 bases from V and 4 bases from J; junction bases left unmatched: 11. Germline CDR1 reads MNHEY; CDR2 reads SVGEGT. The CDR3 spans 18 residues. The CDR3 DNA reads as TGTGCCAGCAGTTACTCCCAGATCCCTAGCGGCGCCACCGGGGAGCTGTTTTTT. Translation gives CASSYSQIPSGATGELFF.

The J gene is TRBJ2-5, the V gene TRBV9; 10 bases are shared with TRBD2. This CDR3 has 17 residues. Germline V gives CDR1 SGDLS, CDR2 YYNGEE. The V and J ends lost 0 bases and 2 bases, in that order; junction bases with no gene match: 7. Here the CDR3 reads CASSVAGLAGGQETQYF. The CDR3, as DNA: TGTGCCAGCAGCGTAGCTGGGTTAGCGGGGGGTCAAGAGACCCAGTACTTC. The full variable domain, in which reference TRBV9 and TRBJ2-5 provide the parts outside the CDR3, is DSGVTQTPKHLITATGQRVTLRCSPRSGDLSVYWYQQSLDQGLQFLIQYYNGEERAKGNILERFSAQQFPDLHSELNLSSLELGDSALYFCASSVAGLAGGQETQYFGPGTRLLVL.

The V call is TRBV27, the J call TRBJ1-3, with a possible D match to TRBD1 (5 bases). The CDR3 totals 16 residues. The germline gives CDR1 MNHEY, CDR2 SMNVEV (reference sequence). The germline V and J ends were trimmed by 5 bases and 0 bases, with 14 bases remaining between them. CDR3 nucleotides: TGTGCCAGCAGTAAACTGGGGGTGGACTCTGGAAACACCATATATTTT. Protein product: CASSKLGVDSGNTIYF.

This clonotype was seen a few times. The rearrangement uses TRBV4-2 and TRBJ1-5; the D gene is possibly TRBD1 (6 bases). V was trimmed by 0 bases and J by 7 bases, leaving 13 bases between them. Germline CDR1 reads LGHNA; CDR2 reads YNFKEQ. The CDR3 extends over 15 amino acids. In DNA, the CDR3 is TGTGCCAGCAGCCAAGAGGCGTCGGGGGGCCAGCCCCAGCATTTT. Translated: CASSQEASGGQPQHF.

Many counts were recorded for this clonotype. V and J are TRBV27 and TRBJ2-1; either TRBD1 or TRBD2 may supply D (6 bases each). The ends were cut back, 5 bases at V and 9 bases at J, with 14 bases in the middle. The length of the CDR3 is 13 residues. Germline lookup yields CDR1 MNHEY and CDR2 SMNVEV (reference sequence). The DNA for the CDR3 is TGTGCCAGCAGTCCCCAGGGGACTTCTGAGCAGTTCTTC. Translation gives CASSPQGTSEQFF.

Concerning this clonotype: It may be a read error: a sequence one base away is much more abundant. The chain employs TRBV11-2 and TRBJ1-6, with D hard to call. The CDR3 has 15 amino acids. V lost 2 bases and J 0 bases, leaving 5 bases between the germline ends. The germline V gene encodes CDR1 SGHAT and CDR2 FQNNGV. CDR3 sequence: CASSLLHSYNSPLHF. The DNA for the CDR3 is TGTGCCAGCAGCTTACTCCACTCCTATAATTCACCCCTCCACTTT. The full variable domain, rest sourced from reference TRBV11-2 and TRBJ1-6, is EAGVAQSPRYKIIEKRQSVAFWCNPISGHATLYWYQQILGQGPKLLIQFQNNGVVDDSQLPKDRFSAERLKGVDSTLKIQPAKLEDSAVYLCASSLLHSYNSPLHFGNGTRLTVT.

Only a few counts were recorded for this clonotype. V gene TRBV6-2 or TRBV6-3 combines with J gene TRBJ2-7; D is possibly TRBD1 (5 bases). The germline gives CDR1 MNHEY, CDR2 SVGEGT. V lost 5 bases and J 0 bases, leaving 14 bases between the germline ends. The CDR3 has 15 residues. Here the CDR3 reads CASSRLTVLSYEQYF. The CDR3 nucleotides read TGTGCCAGCAGTCGCCTGACAGTTCTCTCCTACGAGCAGTACTTC.

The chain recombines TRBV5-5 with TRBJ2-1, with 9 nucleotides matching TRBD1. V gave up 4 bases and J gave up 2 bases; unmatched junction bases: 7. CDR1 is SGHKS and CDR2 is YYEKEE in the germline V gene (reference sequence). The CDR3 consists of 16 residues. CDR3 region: CASSGTGTGPYNEQFF. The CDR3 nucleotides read TGTGCCAGCAGCGGGACTGGGACAGGGCCCTACAATGAGCAGTTCTTC.

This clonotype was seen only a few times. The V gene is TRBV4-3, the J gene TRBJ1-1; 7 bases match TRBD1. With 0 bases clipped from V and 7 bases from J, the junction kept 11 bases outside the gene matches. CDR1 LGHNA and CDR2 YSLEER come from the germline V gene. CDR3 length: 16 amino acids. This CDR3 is CASSQDPDQGGNEAFF. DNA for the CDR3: TGCGCCAGCAGCCAAGATCCGGACCAAGGGGGCAATGAAGCTTTCTTT.

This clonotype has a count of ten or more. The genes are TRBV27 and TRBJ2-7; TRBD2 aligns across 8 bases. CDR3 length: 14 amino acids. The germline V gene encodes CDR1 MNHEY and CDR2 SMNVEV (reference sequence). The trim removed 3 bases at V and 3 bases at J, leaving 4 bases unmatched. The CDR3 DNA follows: TGTGCCAGCAGTTTGGGACTAGGATTCTACGAGCAGTACTTC. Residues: CASSLGLGFYEQYF.

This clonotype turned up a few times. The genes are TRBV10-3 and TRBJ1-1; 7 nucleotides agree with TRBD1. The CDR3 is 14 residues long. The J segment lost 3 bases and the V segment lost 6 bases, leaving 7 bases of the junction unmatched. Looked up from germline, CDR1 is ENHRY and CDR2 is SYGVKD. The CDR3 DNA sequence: TGTGCCATCAGCCGACAGGGCGGGGACACTGAAGCTTTCTTT. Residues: CAISRQGGDTEAFF.

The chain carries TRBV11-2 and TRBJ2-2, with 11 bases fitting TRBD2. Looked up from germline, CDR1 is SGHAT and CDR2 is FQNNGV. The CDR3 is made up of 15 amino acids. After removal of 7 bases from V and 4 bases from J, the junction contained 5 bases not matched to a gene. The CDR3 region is CASKGTSGFTGELFF. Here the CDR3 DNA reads TGTGCCAGCAAGGGGACTAGCGGTTTCACCGGGGAGCTGTTTTTT. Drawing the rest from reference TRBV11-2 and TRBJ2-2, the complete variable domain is EAGVAQSPRYKIIEKRQSVAFWCNPISGHATLYWYQQILGQGPKLLIQFQNNGVVDDSQLPKDRFSAERLKGVDSTLKIQPAKLEDSAVYLCASKGTSGFTGELFFGEGSRLTVL.

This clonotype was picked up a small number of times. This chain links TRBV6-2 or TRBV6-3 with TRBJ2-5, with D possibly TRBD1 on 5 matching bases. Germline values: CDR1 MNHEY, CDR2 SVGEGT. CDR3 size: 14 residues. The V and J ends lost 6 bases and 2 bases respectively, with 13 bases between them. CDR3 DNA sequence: TGTGCCAGCAGCTCAGGACAAGGACAAGAGACCCAGTACTTC. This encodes CASSSGQGQETQYF.

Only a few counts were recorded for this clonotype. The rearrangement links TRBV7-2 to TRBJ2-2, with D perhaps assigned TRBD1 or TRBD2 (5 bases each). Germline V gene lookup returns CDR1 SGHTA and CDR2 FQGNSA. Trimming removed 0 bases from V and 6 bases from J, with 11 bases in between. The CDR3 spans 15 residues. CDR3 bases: TGTGCCAGCAGCTTAGCGCTCGGGGCATCCGGGGAGCTGTTTTTT. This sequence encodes CASSLALGASGELFF.

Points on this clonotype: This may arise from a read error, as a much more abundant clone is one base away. Here the CDR3 DNA reads TGTGCCAACAGTGAACGAGGGACAGTGAATGAAAAACTGTTTTTT. Translated, it gives CANSERGTVNEKLFF. V gene TRBV10-3 combines with J gene TRBJ1-4, with 7 bases matching TRBD1. Germline values: CDR1 ENHRY, CDR2 SYGVKD. The length of the CDR3 is 15 residues.

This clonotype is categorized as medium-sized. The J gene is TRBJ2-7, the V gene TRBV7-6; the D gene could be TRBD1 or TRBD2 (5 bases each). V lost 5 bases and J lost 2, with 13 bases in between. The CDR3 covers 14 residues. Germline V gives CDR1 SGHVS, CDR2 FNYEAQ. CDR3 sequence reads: CASSPRVGAYEQYF. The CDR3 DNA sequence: TGTGCCAGCAGCCCCCGAGTGGGGGCCTACGAGCAGTACTTC.